The rows below give T cell receptor beta chains drawn from one sample of a study of blood T cells in healthy people across ages. MiXCR was run by TCRdb on the 5' RACE reads, yielding one entry per CDR3 protein. The repertoire holds about 670,000 distinct CDR3 sequences, with 40% to 50% as singletons. What was sequenced was blood. The source of these receptors is a man older than 75 in good health. Each CDR3 is given with its conserved first and last residue. Each record gives: J gene, D gene, clone size, V gene, CDR3 DNA, CDR3 protein. The D gene is left open where the match is weak. Clone size appears in some rows only: once, few, many, or a class for an expanded clone.

TRBJ2-3 | TRBD2 | NA | TRBV27 | TGTGCCAGCAGTCAATCCTGGACTAGCGGACCACAAAATACGCAGTATTTT | CASSQSWTSGPQNTQYF
TRBJ2-1 | NA | once | TRBV9 | TGTGCCAGCAGCGTAGTAGGGGGAGGCCCCTACAATGAGCAGTTCTTC | CASSVVGGGPYNEQFF
TRBJ1-4 | NA | NA | TRBV12-3/TRBV12-4 | TGTGCGACGGGGAACAGCGACAATGAAAAACTGTTTTTT | CATGNSDNEKLFF
TRBJ1-5 | NA | many | TRBV7-9 | TGTGCCAGCAGCTTAGGGGGTCAGCCCCAGCATTTT | CASSLGGQPQHF
TRBJ2-2 | TRBD1 | NA | TRBV24-1 | TGTGCCACCAGTGGGGCAGGGGGTACAGGTGGGGAGCTGTTTTTT | CATSGAGGTGGELFF
TRBJ2-4 | NA | NA | TRBV6-2/TRBV6-3 | TGTGCCAGCAGCCCCGGATGGCGGGAACTAGCCAAAAACATTCAGTACTTC | CASSPGWRELAKNIQYF
TRBJ1-2 | NA | many | TRBV3-1 | TGTGCCAGCAGCCTAGGTCAGGGGAGTGTTTACACCTTC | CASSLGQGSVYTF
TRBJ1-4 | NA | NA | TRBV3-1 | TGTGCCAGCAGCCGTCAGGACATTCAAAATGAAAAACTGTTTTTT | CASSRQDIQNEKLFF
TRBJ2-7 | NA | few | TRBV20-1 | TGCAGTGCTAGAGTCCCAGGTTTGGGCGAGCAGTACTTC | CSARVPGLGEQYF
TRBJ2-5 | NA | many | TRBV29-1 | TGCAGCGCTGCAGCGGTACAGAGAGAGACCCAGTACTTC | CSAAAVQRETQYF
TRBJ2-4 | TRBD2 | NA | TRBV11-2 | TGTGCCAGCAGCTTAGAGGGGGGACTAGCGGGTTTCTACAATGAGCAGTACTTC | CASSLEGGLAGFYNEQYF
TRBJ1-5 | NA | many | TRBV6-2/TRBV6-3 | TGTGCCAGCAGTTACGACTACGGGTCCCGCAATCAGCCCCAGCATTTT | CASSYDYGSRNQPQHF
TRBJ2-4 | NA | many | TRBV13 | TGTGCCAGCAGCTTAGGCGGGCAGAGGGACATTCAGTACTTC | CASSLGGQRDIQYF
TRBJ1-1 | NA | NA | TRBV6-2/TRBV6-3 | TGTGCCAGCAGTTCCCGCCCCCCCGGGTGGAACACTGAAGCTTTCTTT | CASSSRPPGWNTEAFF
TRBJ2-3 | NA | NA | TRBV20-1 | TGCAGTGCCTACATGGGGAGCACAGATACGCAGTATTTT | CSAYMGSTDTQYF
TRBJ2-1 | TRBD1 | few | TRBV5-1 | TGCGCCAGCAGCTTGACAGGGGATAGGTACAATGAGCAGTTCTTC | CASSLTGDRYNEQFF
TRBJ2-1 | TRBD2 | few | TRBV5-4 | TGTGCCAGCAGCCCCCCGATAGCGGGGGGGCTTAATGAGCAGTTCTTC | CASSPPIAGGLNEQFF
TRBJ1-1 | NA | NA | TRBV28 | TGTGCCAGCGGCGGCCAGAACACTGAAGCTTTCTTT | CASGGQNTEAFF
TRBJ1-2 | NA | NA | TRBV24-1 | TGTGCCACCAGTGAACGGGACGGCTATGGCTACACCTTC | CATSERDGYGYTF
TRBJ2-3 | NA | NA | TRBV14 | TGTGCCAGCAGCCAAGAATGGCTAGGTGGGAATACGCAGTATTTT | CASSQEWLGGNTQYF
TRBJ1-6 | NA | NA | TRBV14 | TGTGCCAGCAGCCAAGGGCGACGGCCTAATTCACCCCTCCACTTT | CASSQGRRPNSPLHF
TRBJ2-1 | TRBD2 | NA | TRBV7-6 | TGTGCCAGCAGCCCAGGGAGCGGGAGGAGGGACAATGAGCAGTTCTTC | CASSPGSGRRDNEQFF
TRBJ1-2 | NA | few | TRBV7-2 | TGTGCCAGCAGCTCTGGGACGGGCTCAAAGACTTATGGCTACACCTTC | CASSSGTGSKTYGYTF
TRBJ2-3 | NA | few | TRBV10-1 | TGCGCCAGCAGTCGGGGACACTTGGATACGCAGTATTTT | CASSRGHLDTQYF
TRBJ2-5 | NA | NA | TRBV7-2 | TGTGCCAGCAGCTTAACATTCCGAGAGACCCAGTACTTC | CASSLTFRETQYF
TRBJ1-2 | TRBD1 | few | TRBV2 | TGTGCCAGCAGTCCCGGGACAGGGGGATTCTATGGCTACACCTTC | CASSPGTGGFYGYTF
TRBJ1-2 | NA | many | TRBV20-1 | TGCAGTGCGGATAAGGGGAGTATCGACTATGGCTACACCTTC | CSADKGSIDYGYTF
TRBJ2-6 | NA | NA | TRBV20-1 | TGCAGTGCTCGGTCCCCCCTAGTATCTGGGGCCAACGTCCTGACTTTC | CSARSPLVSGANVLTF
TRBJ2-5 | NA | NA | TRBV7-9 | TGTGCCAGCAGCACCACCGGGTCCAGGGAGACCCAGTACTTC | CASSTTGSRETQYF
TRBJ2-5 | TRBD2 | many | TRBV12-3/TRBV12-4 | TGTGCCAGCAGACTAGCGGGCGAGACCCAGTACTTC | CASRLAGETQYF
TRBJ2-7 | NA | NA | TRBV20-1 | TGCAGTGCTAGCGCCGGAATCCGCTCCTACAATGAGCAGTACTTC | CSASAGIRSYNEQYF
TRBJ2-7 | NA | NA | TRBV4-3 | TGCGCCAGCAGCCAAGATTTGGGGTACAAGCAGTACTTC | CASSQDLGYKQYF
TRBJ2-5 | TRBD1 | many | TRBV7-2 | TGTGCCAGCAGCAAACCCCTAGAAAGGGACAGACAAGAGACCCAGTACTTC | CASSKPLERDRQETQYF
TRBJ1-1 | NA | many | TRBV11-2 | TGTGCCAGCAGCAAACGGACGCGGGACGGCGTAGCTTTCTTT | CASSKRTRDGVAFF
TRBJ2-1 | TRBD2 | NA | TRBV12-3/TRBV12-4 | TGTGCCAGCAGTTCTAGCGGGGGGCGGCAGTTCTTC | CASSSSGGRQFF
TRBJ1-2 | TRBD1 | NA | TRBV30 | TGTGCCTGGAGTATCCGACAGGGGGGAGGCTATGGCTACACCTTC | CAWSIRQGGGYGYTF
TRBJ2-5 | NA | many | TRBV2 | TGTGCCAGCAGTGTACGGGGAACAGAGACCCAGTACTTC | CASSVRGTETQYF
TRBJ2-2 | TRBD2 | few | TRBV29-1 | TGCAGCGTTGAGGGGCGGGAGGGCCTCACCGGGGAGCTGTTTTTT | CSVEGREGLTGELFF
TRBJ1-2 | TRBD1 | few | TRBV4-3 | TGCGCCAGCAGCCAGCTACAGGGGGAGAACTATGGCTACACCTTC | CASSQLQGENYGYTF
TRBJ2-5 | TRBD2 | NA | TRBV7-9 | TGTGCCAGCAGCTTAGCTCGGGAGGGCCTATTTCAGGAGACCCAGTACTTC | CASSLAREGLFQETQYF
TRBJ2-5 | TRBD2 | few | TRBV20-1 | TGCAGTGCTAGAGATGAAGGCGGACTAGCGGGGGGCTACAATGAGCAGTACTTC | CSARDEGGLAGGYNEQYF
TRBJ2-1 | NA | NA | TRBV24-1 | TGTGCCACCAGTGTCGACGGGCAGAAGAATGAGCAGTTCTTC | CATSVDGQKNEQFF
TRBJ2-5 | TRBD1 | NA | TRBV25-1 | TGTGCCAGCAGTGCAATCCACAGGGGGCAGGAAAGTGAGCAGTACTTC | CASSAIHRGQESEQYF
TRBJ2-5 | TRBD1 | once | TRBV7-2 | TGTGCCGGCAGCCCTAGAGGGGACAGGGGCAATGAGCAGTACTTC | CAGSPRGDRGNEQYF
TRBJ1-4 | NA | NA | TRBV5-5 | TGTGCCAGCAGCTTGACAGGGTCGAGGGAAAAACTGTTTTTT | CASSLTGSREKLFF
TRBJ2-3 | NA | NA | TRBV9 | TGTGCCAGCAGCGTAGCGTATCTGGGGACAGATACGCAGTATTTT | CASSVAYLGTDTQYF
TRBJ2-5 | TRBD2 | few | TRBV5-5 | TGTGCCAGCAGACCCGGACTAGCGGGAGGGTTAGTAAAAGAGCAGTACTTC | CASRPGLAGGLVKEQYF